Listed here is a single T cell receptor (beta chain). The germline V gene encodes CDR1 WNHNN and CDR2 SYGVQD (reference sequence). CDR3 size: 15 residues. Deletions cut 3 bases from V and 5 bases from J, with 13 bases between. Sequencing used immunoSEQ multiplex PCR; TCRdb keeps in-frame clones, though not all of them. The sample holds 150,000 to 250,000 clones, 80% to 90% seen once. This record comes from a study of cytomegalovirus exposure and HLA in healthy donors. The sample consisted of PBMCs. This clonotype was obtained from a woman aged 25 to 39 in good health and CMV-seronegative. This chain uses TRBV10-1 with TRBJ2-2, with D possibly being TRBD2 (6 bases). The CDR3 sequence is CASSEGTVRTGELFF. DNA of the CDR3: TGCGCCAGCAGTGAAGGGACTGTGAGAACCGGGGAGCTGTTTTTT.